A single sample is the source of the 8 T cell receptor beta chains below, sequenced in a study of OX40 agonist ivuxolimab in advanced cancers. The assay was immunoSEQ multiplex PCR, and TCRdb's table has in-frame clones only and misses some. The table includes around 80,000 clones, around 87% detected once. Sequencing used CD4+ or CD8+ T cells sorted from blood, obtained in a trial of the OX40 agonist ivuxolimab. These receptors were collected from an adult with an advanced solid tumor such as melanoma, head and neck, liver or kidney cancer.

The chain carries TRBV29-1 and TRBJ1-3, with 7 nucleotides matching TRBD1. The germline V gene encodes CDR1 SQVTM and CDR2 ANQGSEA. The length of the CDR3 is 12 residues. V lost 3 bases and J lost 11; bases outside the gene matches: 7. CDR3 residues: CSVEAPGGAIYF. CDR3 DNA sequence: TGCAGCGTTGAGGCCCCAGGGGGGGCCATATATTTT.

The V gene is TRBV2, the J gene TRBJ2-1; 8 bases agree with TRBD2. The germline V gene encodes CDR1 SNHLY and CDR2 FYNNEI. This CDR3 is built from 19 residues. V was clipped by 5 bases and J by 4 bases; unmatched bases: 19. This CDR3 is CASSPLLQLAGQSYNEQFF. The CDR3 nucleotides read TGTGCCAGCAGTCCGCTCCTCCAATTAGCGGGGCAGTCATACAATGAGCAGTTCTTC.

J is TRBJ2-3 and V is TRBV18; D gene uncertain. Germline values: CDR1 KGHSH, CDR2 LQKENI. V shed 3 bases and J shed 1 base, with 17 bases lying between them. This CDR3 is built from 17 residues. CDR3 coding DNA: TGTGCCAGCTCACCCCCGGGCGGCCCCATTGGCACAGATACGCAGTATTTT. Protein product: CASSPPGGPIGTDTQYF.

This chain links TRBV6-5 with TRBJ1-2, with D possibly TRBD1 on 5 matching bases. The germline V gene has CDR1 MNHEY and CDR2 SVGAGI. The V end was cut by 7 bases, the J end by 7 bases, with 22 bases between. The CDR3 sequence is 15 residues long. Here the CDR3 reads CASTSLGETIAGYTF. The CDR3 DNA reads TGTGCCAGCACCTCCCTGGGGGAGACTATCGCTGGCTACACCTTC.

The chain carries TRBV28 and TRBJ2-1; tentatively, D is TRBD1 (6 bases). The CDR3 is made up of 15 amino acids. V was trimmed by 6 bases and J by 5 bases, leaving 17 bases between them. Germline V CDR1 and CDR2: MDHEN, SYDVKM. As DNA, the CDR3 is TGTGCCAGCAGCAGAGGGGGTACCGGGGACAATGAGCAGTTCTTC. Protein: CASSRGGTGDNEQFF.

This sequence joins TRBV6-5 and TRBJ1-2; D is perhaps TRBD1 (5 bases). The CDR3 length is 11 residues. The V gene's germline CDR1 is MNHEY and CDR2 SVGAGI. V was pared by 10 bases and J by 7 bases, with 13 bases between. CDR3: CATGTQRGYTF. The CDR3 region has the DNA TGTGCCACAGGGACTCAGCGTGGCTACACCTTC.

The V and J genes are TRBV5-8 and TRBJ2-1, with D perhaps given as TRBD1 or TRBD2 (5 bases each). Germline CDR1 reads SGHTS; CDR2 reads YDEGEE. The CDR3 runs 14 residues. V dropped 6 bases and J dropped 2 bases, with 12 bases sitting between them. CDR3 bases: TGTGCCAGCAATGGGGGAACAGCCTACAATGAGCAGTTCTTC. This translates into CASNGGTAYNEQFF.

This clone was counted between two and nine times. The rearrangement links TRBV30 to TRBJ1-4; 8 nucleotides line up with TRBD1. The V segment lost 3 bases and the J segment 2 bases; nucleotides outside the gene matches: 8. Germline CDR1 and CDR2: GTSNPN and SVGIG (reference sequence). This CDR3 comprises 16 residues. The CDR3 DNA reads TGTGCCTGGAGCACTGGACAGGGAAGGACTAATGAAAAACTGTTTTTT. Protein: CAWSTGQGRTNEKLFF.